This TCR beta chain was profiled in a study of CD8 T cells in ankylosing spondylitis. Study-level results: Matched synovial fluid from ankylosing spondylitis patients was reported to be enriched for disease-linked clones. A TCR beta motif of fewer than 10 highly homologous variants seemed to mark ankylosing spondylitis blood. Disease-linked clones had a CD8+ phenotype and relatively low frequency in peripheral blood.

V was cut by 4 bases and J by 1 base, with 4 bases left in between. In germline, CDR1 is SNHLY, CDR2 FYNNEI. CDR3 length equals 12 residues. A single record per CDR3 protein comes from TCRdb applying MiXCR to the 5' RACE reads. The data hold 500,000 or so distinct CDR3 sequences, with about 5.2% observed a single time. In the case of this clonotype: Antigen specificity is unknown.

The sequence derives from a male donor with ankylosing spondylitis. Sequencing was done on a sample of blood, either unsorted or a sorted T cell fraction (not recorded which). The V and J genes are TRBV2 and TRBJ1-2; D unresolved. CDR3 sequence: CASSGINYGYTF. CDR3 nucleotides: TGTGCCAGCAGTGGAATTAACTATGGCTACACCTTC.